This entry lists 4 T cell receptor beta chains sequenced from one sample in a study of T cell changes during pregnancy in multiple sclerosis. The protocol was immunoSEQ multiplex PCR, while the TCRdb copy is restricted to in-frame clones and leaves out a portion. The sample carries 90,000 to 100,000 clones, roughly 93% recorded once. Specimen: peripheral blood, collected in the third trimester of pregnancy. The receptor set was obtained from a female donor with multiple sclerosis, enrolled in a pregnancy study.

The J gene is TRBJ2-2, the V gene TRBV28; no reliable D call. This CDR3 has 14 residues. Germline CDR1 MDHEN, CDR2 SYDVKM. V was trimmed by 3 bases and J by 0 bases, leaving 5 bases between them. In DNA form, the CDR3 reads TGTGCCAGCAGTTTCGGTTCGAACACCGGGGAGCTGTTTTTT. This codes for CASSFGSNTGELFF. Drawing the rest from reference TRBV28 and TRBJ2-2, the complete variable domain is DVKVTQSSRYLVKRTGEKVFLECVQDMDHENMFWYRQDPGLGLRLIYFSYDVKMKEKGDIPEGYSVSREKKERFSLILESASTNQTSMYLCASSFGSNTGELFFGEGSRLTVL.

The chain is built from TRBV6-5 and TRBJ2-3; 10 positions match TRBD2. CDR3 length: 15 amino acids. The trim removed 6 bases at V and 1 base at J, leaving 4 bases unmatched. Germline CDR1 and CDR2: MNHEY and SVGAGI. This chain's CDR3 is CASRTLAGGTDTQYF. CDR3 coding DNA: TGTGCCAGCAGGACTCTAGCGGGAGGCACAGATACGCAGTATTTT.

The V call is TRBV4-3, the J call TRBJ2-7; possible D gene TRBD2, 5 bases. V was trimmed by 0 bases and J by 7 bases, leaving 10 bases between them. CDR3 length equals 13 residues. Germline V gives CDR1 LGHNA, CDR2 YSLEER. The CDR3 DNA reads TGCGCCAGCAGCCAAGATCGAGGGTGGGAGCAGTACTTC. This codes for CASSQDRGWEQYF.

The genes are TRBV5-1 and TRBJ2-3, with a weak D call TRBD2 (5 bases). Trimming stripped 2 bases from V and 2 bases from J, with 15 bases between. CDR3 length equals 16 residues. Germline CDR1 reads SGHRS; CDR2 reads YFSETQ. The CDR3 sequence: CASSFLTSGITDTQYF. CDR3 bases: TGCGCCAGCAGCTTCTTAACCTCGGGGATCACAGATACGCAGTATTTT.